This T cell receptor (beta chain) was documented in a study of post-analysis software for immune sequencing data. At the level of the study: Relapsing-remitting, secondary progressive and progressive-relapsing forms made up the multiple sclerosis disease courses. Study-level findings and limits: Batch-mates among the samples co-clustered strongly by F measure. Controls had significantly higher normalized Chao1 diversity than multiple sclerosis patients. A handful of TRBV segments appeared more often in patients than in controls, and TRBV5-6, TRBV5-1 and TRBV20-1 were among these.

This clonotype was seen repeatedly, ten times or more. Antigen unknown. Trimming stripped 6 bases from V and 7 bases from J, with 25 bases between. CDR3 size: 15 residues. CDR1 is DFQATT and CDR2 is SNEGSKA in the germline V gene (reference sequence). Unique molecular identifiers tagged the TCR beta cDNA libraries. When about 1 to 11 million T cells were used, they gave some 520,000 cDNA molecules. One entry per CDR3 protein results from TCRdb running MiXCR on the PCR reads. This sample yields around 400,000 distinct CDR3 sequences, of which roughly 40% are seen a single time; 7.6% belongs to the top ten.

The sequencing input was blood. V gene TRBV20-1 combines with J gene TRBJ2-7; the D gene is possibly TRBD1 (5 bases). The clonotype originates from a girl aged 2 to 10 with multiple sclerosis. In nucleotides, the CDR3 is TGCAGTGCGAAACCCCAAGGGGCGTCCGCTTGGGAGCAGTACTTC. This translates into CSAKPQGASAWEQYF.